The 5 T cell receptor beta chains reported below all come from one sample, sequenced in a study of response to subunit inactivated influenza vaccine. Using its own MiXCR run on the RT-PCR reads, TCRdb lists one record per CDR3 protein. This sample has approximately 300,000 distinct CDR3 sequences, with over 20% found just once. The sequenced sample was PBMCs from blood, obtained less than 22 months after vaccination. These receptors all come from a man aged 50-75 years who received an inactivated influenza vaccine.

The rearrangement links TRBV23-1 to TRBJ2-1; the match to TRBD1 covers 7 bases. TRBV23-1 qualifies as an ORF whose function is uncertain. The trim removed 1 base at V and 5 bases at J, leaving 11 bases unmatched. The CDR3 runs to 17 residues. CDR3 sequence (DNA): TGCGCCAGCAGTCAATTGGAGGACAGGCGAGTAAACAATGAGCAGTTCTTC. Translation gives CASSQLEDRRVNNEQFF.

This clonotype was seen a handful of times. The J gene is TRBJ2-3, the V gene TRBV20-1, with TRBD2 identical over 8 bases. The V and J ends lost 0 bases and 1 base, in that order; junction bases with no gene match: 0. From germline, CDR1 is DFQATT and CDR2 SNEGSKA (reference sequence). The CDR3 loop spans 14 amino acids. This CDR3 is CSARDGGGTDTQYF. CDR3 sequence (DNA): TGCAGTGCTAGAGACGGGGGGGGCACAGATACGCAGTATTTT.

This clonotype was seen ten or more times. The CDR3 coding sequence is TGTGCCAGCAGCTGGGGCGCCTATAATTCACCCCTCCACTTT. Its protein product is CASSWGAYNSPLHF. This chain links TRBV7-3 with TRBJ1-6; tentatively, D is TRBD1 (5 bases). Germline loops: CDR1 SGHTA, CDR2 FQGTGA. Trimming removed 4 bases at V and 2 bases at J, with 6 bases between. The CDR3 has 14 amino acids. Variable domain in full (rest from reference TRBV7-3 and TRBJ1-6): GAGVSQTPSNKVTEKGKYVELRCDPISGHTALYWYRQSLGQGPEFLIYFQGTGAADDSGLPNDRFFAVRPEGSVSTLKIQRTERGDSAVYLCASSWGAYNSPLHFGNGTRLTVT.

The V call is TRBV4-3, the J call TRBJ1-6, with D perhaps TRBD1 (6 bases). The CDR3 spans 14 residues. Between the trimmed V and J ends, which lost 6 bases and 7 bases, there was a span of 13 bases. The germline CDR1 and CDR2 sequences are LGHNA and YSLEER. CDR3 DNA: TGCGCCAGCAGTCAGAGGGGGGAAAATTCACCCCTCCACTTT. Encoded protein: CASSQRGENSPLHF.

V gene TRBV20-1 combines with J gene TRBJ2-7, with 7 bases that match TRBD1. This CDR3 is 14 amino acids long. Unmatched junction bases numbered 11, after V lost 6 bases and J lost 3 bases. CDR1 DFQATT and CDR2 SNEGSKA come from the germline V gene (reference sequence). CDR3 sequence: CSANSGTELYEQYF. The CDR3 region has the DNA TGCAGTGCAAACTCCGGGACAGAACTCTACGAGCAGTACTTC.